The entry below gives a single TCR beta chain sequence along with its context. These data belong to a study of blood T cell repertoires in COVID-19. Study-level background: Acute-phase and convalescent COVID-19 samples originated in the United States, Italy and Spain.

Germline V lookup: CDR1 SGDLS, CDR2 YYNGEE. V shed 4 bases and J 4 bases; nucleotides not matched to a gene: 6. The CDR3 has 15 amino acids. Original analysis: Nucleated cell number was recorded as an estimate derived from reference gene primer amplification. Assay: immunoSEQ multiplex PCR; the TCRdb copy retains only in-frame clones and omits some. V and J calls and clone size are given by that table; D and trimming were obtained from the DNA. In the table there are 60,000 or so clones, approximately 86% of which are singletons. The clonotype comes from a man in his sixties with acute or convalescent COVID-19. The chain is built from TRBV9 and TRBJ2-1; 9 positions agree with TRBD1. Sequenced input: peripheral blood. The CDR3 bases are TGTGCCAGCAGCACACGGGACAGGGCTTACAATGAGCAGTTCTTC. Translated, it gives CASSTRDRAYNEQFF.